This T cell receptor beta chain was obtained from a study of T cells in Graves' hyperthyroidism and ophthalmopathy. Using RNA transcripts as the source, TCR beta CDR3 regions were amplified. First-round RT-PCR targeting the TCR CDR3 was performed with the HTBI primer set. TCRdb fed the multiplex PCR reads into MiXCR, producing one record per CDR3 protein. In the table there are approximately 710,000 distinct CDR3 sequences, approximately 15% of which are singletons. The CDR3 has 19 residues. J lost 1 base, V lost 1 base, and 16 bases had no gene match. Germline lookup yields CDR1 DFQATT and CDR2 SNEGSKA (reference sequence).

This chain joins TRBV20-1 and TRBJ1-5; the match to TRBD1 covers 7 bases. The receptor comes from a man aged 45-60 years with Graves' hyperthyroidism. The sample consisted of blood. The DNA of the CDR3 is TGCAGTGCTAGAGGGACAGGTGAGGTTCGGGTGGAAAGCAATCAGCCCCAGCATTTT. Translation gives CSARGTGEVRVESNQPQHF.